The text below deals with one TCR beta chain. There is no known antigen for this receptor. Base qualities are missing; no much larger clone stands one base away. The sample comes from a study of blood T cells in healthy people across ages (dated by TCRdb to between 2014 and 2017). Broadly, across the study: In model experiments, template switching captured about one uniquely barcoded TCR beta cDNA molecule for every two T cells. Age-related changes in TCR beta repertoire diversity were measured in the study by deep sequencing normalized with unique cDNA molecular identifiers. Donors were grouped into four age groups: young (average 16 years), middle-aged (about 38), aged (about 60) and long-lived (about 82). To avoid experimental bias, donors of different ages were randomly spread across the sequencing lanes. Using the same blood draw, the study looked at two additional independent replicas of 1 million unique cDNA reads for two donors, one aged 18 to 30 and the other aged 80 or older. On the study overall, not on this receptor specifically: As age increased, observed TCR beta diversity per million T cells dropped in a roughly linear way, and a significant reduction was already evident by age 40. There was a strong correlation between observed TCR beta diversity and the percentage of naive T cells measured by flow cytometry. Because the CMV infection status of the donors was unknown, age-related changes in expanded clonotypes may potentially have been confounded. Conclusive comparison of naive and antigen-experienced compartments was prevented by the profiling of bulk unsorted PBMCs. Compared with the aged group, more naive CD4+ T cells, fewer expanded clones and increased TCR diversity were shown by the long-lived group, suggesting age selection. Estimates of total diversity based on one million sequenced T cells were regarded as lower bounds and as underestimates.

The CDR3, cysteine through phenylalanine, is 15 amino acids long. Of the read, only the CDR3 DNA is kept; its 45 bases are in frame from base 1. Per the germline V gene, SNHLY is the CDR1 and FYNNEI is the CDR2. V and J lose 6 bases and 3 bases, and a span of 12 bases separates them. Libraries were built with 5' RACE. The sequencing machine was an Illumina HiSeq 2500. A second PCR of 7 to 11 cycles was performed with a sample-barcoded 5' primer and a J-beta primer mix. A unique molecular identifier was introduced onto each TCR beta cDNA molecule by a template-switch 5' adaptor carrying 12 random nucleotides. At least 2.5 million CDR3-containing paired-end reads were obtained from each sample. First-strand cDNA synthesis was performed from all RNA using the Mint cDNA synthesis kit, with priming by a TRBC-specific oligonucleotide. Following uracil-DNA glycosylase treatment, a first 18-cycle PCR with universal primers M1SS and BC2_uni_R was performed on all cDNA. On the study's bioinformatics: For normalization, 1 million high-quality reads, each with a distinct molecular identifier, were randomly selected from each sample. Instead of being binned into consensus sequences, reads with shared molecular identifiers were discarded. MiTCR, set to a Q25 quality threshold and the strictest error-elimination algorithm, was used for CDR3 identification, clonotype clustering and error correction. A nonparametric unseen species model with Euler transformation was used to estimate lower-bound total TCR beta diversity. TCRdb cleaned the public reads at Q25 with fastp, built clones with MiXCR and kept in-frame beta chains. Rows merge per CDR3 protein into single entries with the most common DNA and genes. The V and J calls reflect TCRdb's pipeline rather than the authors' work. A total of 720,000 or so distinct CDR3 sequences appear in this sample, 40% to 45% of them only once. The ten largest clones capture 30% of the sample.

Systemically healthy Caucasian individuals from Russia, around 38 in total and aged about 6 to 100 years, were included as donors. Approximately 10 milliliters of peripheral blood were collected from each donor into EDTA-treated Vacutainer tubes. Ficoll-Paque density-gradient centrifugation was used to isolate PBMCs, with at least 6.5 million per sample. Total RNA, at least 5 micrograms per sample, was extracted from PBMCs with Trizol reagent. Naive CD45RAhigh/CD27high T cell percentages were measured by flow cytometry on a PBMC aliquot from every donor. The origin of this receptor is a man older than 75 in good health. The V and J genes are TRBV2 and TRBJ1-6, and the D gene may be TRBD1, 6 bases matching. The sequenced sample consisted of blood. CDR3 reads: CASRPTGNYNSPLHF. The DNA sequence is TGTGCCAGCAGGCCAACAGGGAACTATAATTCACCCCTCCACTTT.